This record covers a single T cell receptor (beta chain). Antigen unknown. This specimen comes from a study of CD4+ T cells in melanoma. Study-wide findings and caveats: In melanoma, neoantigen-specific CD4+ T cells reportedly differed in differentiation state. CD8+ T cell, macrophage and B cell function reportedly correlated with neoantigen-specific CD4+ T cells.

Assay: immunoSEQ multiplex PCR; the TCRdb copy retains only in-frame clones and omits some. The table records more than 8,500 clones, approximately 69% of them present only once. The specimen was peripheral blood. The receptor's source is a human donor with melanoma.

The CDR3 coding sequence is TGTGCCTGGAGTGTATTGGTCGGACTAGCGGGGGACTCATGCTACGAGCAGTACTTC. It yields the protein CAWSVLVGLAGDSCYEQYF. The chain carries TRBV30 and TRBJ2-7, with TRBD2 matching over 13 bases. The CDR3 has 19 amino acids. The ends lost 0 bases at V and 3 bases at J; junction bases unmatched: 14. Germline V CDR1 and CDR2: GTSNPN, SVGIG (reference sequence).